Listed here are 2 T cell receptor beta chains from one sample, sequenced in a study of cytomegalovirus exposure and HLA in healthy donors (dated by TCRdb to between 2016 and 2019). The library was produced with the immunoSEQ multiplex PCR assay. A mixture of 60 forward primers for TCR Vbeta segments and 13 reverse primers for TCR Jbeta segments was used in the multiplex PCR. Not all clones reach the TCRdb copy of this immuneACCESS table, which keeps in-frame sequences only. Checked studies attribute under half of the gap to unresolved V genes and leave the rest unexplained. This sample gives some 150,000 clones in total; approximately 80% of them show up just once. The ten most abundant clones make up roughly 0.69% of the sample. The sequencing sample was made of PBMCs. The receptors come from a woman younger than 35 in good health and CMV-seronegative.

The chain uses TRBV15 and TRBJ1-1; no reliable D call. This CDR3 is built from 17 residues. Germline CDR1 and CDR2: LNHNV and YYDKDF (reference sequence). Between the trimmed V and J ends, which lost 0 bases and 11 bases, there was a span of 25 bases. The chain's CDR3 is CATSRESLAISVTSAFF. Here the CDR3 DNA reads TGTGCCACCAGCAGAGAATCTCTGGCAATTTCGGTGACAAGTGCTTTCTTT.

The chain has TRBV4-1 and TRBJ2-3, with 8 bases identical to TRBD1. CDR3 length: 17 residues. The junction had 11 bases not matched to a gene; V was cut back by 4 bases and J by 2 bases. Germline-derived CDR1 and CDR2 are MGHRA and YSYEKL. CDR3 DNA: TGCGCCAGCAGCCTTCAGGGGTCGGGACAGGCCACAGATACGCAGTATTTT. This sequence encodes CASSLQGSGQATDTQYF.